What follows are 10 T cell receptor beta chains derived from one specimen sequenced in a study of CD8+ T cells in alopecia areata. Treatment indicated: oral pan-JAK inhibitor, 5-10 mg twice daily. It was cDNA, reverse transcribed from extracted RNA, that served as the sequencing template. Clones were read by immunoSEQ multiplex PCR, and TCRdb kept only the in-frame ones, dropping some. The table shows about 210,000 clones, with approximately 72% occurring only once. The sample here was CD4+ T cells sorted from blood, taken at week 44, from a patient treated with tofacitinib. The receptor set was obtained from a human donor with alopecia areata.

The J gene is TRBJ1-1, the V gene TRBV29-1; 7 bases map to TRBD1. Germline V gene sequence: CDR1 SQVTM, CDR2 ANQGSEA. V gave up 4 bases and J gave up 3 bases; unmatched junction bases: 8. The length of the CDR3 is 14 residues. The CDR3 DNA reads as TGCAGCGTTGTGCAACGGCAGGGGGACACTGAAGCTTTCTTT. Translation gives CSVVQRQGDTEAFF.

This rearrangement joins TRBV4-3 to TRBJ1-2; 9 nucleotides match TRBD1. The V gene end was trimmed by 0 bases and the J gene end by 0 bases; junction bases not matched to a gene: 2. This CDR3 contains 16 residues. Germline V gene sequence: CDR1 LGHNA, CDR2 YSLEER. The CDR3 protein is CASSQEGQGANYGYTF. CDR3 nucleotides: TGCGCCAGCAGCCAAGAGGGACAGGGAGCTAACTATGGCTACACCTTC.

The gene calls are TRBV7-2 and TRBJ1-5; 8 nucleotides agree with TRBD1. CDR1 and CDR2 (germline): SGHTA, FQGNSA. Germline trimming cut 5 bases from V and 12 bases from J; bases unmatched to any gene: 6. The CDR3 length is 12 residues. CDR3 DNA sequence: TGTGCCAGCAGCCGACTTGGACAGGGCCAGCATTTT. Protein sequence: CASSRLGQGQHF.

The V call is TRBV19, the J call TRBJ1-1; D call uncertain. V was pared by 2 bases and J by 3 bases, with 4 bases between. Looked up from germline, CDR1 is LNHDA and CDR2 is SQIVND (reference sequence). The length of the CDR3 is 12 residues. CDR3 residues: CASSIRHTEAFF. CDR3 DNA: TGTGCCAGTAGTATACGGCACACTGAAGCTTTCTTT. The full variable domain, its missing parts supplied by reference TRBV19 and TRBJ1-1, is DGGITQSPKYLFRKEGQNVTLSCEQNLNHDAMYWYRQDPGQGLRLIYYSQIVNDFQKGDIAEGYSVSREKKESFPLTVTSAQKNPTAFYLCASSIRHTEAFFGQGTRLTVV.

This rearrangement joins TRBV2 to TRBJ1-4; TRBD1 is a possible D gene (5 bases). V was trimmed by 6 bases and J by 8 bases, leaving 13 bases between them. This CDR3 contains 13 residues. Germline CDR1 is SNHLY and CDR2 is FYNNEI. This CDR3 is CASRGGAGEKLFF. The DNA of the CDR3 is TGTGCCAGCAGGGGTGGGGCAGGAGAAAAACTGTTTTTT.

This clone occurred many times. The CDR3: CATKNRDTYEQYF. CDR3 sequence (DNA): TGCGCCACCAAAAACAGGGACACCTACGAGCAGTACTTC. The chain joins TRBV10-2 to TRBJ2-7; D possibly corresponds to TRBD1 (6 bases). Trimming removed 10 bases at V and 2 bases at J, with 15 bases between. In germline, CDR1 is WSHSY, CDR2 SAAADI. This CDR3 has 13 amino acids.

The CDR3 region is CASSFSSTDTQYF. The CDR3, as DNA: TGTGCCAGCAGTTTCAGTAGCACAGATACGCAGTATTTT. The chain has TRBV6-5 and TRBJ2-3, with unresolved D. Trimming stripped 4 bases from V and 0 bases from J, with 5 bases between. The V gene's germline CDR1 is MNHEY and CDR2 SVGAGI. CDR3 length: 13 amino acids.

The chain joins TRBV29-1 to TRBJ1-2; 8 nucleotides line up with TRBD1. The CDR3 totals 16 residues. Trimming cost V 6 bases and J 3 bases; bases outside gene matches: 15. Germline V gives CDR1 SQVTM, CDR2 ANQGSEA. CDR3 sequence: CSVPPLYPQGDYGYTF. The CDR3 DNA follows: TGCAGCGTGCCCCCACTATACCCACAGGGGGACTATGGCTACACCTTC.

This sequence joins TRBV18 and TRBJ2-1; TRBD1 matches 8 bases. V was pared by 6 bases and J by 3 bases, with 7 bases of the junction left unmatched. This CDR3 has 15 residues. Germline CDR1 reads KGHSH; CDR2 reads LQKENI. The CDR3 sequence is CASSQQGGSYNEQFF. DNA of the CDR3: TGTGCCAGCTCCCAACAGGGGGGCAGCTACAATGAGCAGTTCTTC.

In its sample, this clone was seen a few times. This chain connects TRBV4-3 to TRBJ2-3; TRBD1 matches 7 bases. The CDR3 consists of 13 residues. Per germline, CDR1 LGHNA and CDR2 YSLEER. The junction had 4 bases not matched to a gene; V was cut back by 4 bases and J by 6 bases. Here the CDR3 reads CASSLKQGDTQYF. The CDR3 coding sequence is TGCGCCAGCAGCCTTAAACAGGGGGATACGCAGTATTTT.